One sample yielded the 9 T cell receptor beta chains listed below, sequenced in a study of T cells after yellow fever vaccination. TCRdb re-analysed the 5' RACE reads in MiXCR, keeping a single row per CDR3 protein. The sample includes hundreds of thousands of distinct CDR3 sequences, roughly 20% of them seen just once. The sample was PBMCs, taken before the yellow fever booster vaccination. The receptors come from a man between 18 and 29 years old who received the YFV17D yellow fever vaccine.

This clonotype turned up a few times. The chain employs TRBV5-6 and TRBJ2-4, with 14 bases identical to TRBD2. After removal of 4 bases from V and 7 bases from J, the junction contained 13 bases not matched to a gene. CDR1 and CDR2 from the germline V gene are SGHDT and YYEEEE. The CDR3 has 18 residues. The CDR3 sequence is CASSKGLAGAAFWNIQYF. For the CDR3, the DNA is TGTGCCAGCAGCAAGGGACTAGCGGGGGCCGCGTTCTGGAACATTCAGTACTTC.

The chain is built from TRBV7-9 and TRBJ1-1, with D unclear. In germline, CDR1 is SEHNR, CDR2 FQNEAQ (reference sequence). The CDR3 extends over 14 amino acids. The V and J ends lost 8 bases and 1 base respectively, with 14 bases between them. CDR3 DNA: TGTGCCAGCTCCCCTTATGGGGAGAACACTGAAGCTTTCTTT. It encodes CASSPYGENTEAFF.

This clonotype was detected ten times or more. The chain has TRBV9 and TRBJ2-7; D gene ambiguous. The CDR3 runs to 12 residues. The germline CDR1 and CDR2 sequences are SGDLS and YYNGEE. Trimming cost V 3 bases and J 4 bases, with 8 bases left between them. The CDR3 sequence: CASSGLLYEQYF. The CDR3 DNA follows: TGTGCCAGCAGCGGCCTCCTTTACGAGCAGTACTTC. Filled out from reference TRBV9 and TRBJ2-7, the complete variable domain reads DSGVTQTPKHLITATGQRVTLRCSPRSGDLSVYWYQQSLDQGLQFLIQYYNGEERAKGNILERFSAQQFPDLHSELNLSSLELGDSALYFCASSGLLYEQYFGPGTRLTVT.

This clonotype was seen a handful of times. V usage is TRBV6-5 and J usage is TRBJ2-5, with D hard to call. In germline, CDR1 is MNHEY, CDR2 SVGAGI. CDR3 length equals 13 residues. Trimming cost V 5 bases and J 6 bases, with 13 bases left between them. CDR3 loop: CASSIQLHKTQYF. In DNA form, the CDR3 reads TGTGCCAGCAGTATACAGCTACACAAGACCCAGTACTTC.

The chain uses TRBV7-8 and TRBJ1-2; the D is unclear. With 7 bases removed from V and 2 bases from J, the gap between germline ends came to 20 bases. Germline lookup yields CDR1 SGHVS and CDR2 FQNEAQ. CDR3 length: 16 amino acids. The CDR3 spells CASTDSTGLKNYGYTF. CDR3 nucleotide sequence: TGTGCCAGCACCGACTCCACTGGACTGAAGAACTATGGCTACACCTTC. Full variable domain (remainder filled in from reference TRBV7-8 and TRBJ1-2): GAGVSQSPRYKVAKRGQDVALRCDPISGHVSLFWYQQALGQGPEFLTYFQNEAQLDKSGLPSDRFFAERPEGSVSTLKIQRTQQEDSAVYLCASTDSTGLKNYGYTFGSGTRLTVV.

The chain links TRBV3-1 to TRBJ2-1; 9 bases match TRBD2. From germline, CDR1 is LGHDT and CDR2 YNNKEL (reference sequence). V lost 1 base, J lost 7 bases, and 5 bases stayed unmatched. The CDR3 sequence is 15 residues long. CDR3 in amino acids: CASSQGGGAKNEQFF. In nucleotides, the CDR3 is TGTGCCAGCAGCCAAGGCGGGGGGGCCAAGAATGAGCAGTTCTTC.

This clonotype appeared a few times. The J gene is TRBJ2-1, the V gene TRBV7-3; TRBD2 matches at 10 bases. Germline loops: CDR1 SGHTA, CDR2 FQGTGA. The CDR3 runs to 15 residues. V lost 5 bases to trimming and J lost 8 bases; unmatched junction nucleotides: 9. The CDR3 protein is CASSRSGGAGDEQFF. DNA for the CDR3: TGTGCCAGCAGCCGGAGCGGGGGGGCCGGGGATGAGCAGTTCTTC.

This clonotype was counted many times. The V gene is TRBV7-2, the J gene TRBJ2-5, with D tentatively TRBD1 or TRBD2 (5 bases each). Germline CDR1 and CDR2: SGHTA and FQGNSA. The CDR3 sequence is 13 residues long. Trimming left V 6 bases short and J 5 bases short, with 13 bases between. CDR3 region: CASSPRGLETQYF. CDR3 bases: TGTGCCAGCAGTCCCCGGGGCCTTGAGACCCAGTACTTC.

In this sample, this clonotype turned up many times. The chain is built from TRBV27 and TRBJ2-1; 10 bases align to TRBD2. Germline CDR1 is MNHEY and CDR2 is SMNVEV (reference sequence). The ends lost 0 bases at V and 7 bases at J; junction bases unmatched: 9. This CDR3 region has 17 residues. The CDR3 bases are TGTGCCAGCAGTTTATCGATGGCTAGCGGGGGCCCTAATGAGCAGTTCTTC. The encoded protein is CASSLSMASGGPNEQFF.